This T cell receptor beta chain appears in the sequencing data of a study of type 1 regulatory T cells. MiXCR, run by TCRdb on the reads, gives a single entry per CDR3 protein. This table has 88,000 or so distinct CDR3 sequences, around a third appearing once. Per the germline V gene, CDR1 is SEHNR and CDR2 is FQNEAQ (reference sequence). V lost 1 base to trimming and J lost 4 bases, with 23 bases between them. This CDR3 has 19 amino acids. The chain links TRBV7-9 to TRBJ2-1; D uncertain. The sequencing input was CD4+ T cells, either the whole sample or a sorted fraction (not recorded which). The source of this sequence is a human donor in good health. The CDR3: CASSLGPLGLVGGYNEQFF. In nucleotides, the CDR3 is TGTGCCAGCAGCTTAGGCCCTTTGGGGTTGGTGGGCGGATACAATGAGCAGTTCTTC.